The 26 T cell receptor beta chains below were found in one sample sequenced in a study of cytomegalovirus exposure and HLA in healthy donors. Primers: 60 Vbeta forward and 13 Jbeta reverse. Some clones are missing from TCRdb's copy, which holds only in-frame ones; the method was immunoSEQ multiplex PCR. Among 95,000 to 100,000 clones listed, about 75% were seen once. Material: PBMCs. These receptors were taken from a man in his fifties or sixties in good health and CMV-seronegative.

This chain uses TRBV4-1 with TRBJ2-7; 7 nucleotides agree with TRBD1. The V gene's germline CDR1 is MGHRA and CDR2 YSYEKL. This CDR3 contains 15 residues. The ends lost 1 base at V and 0 bases at J; junction bases unmatched: 3. This chain's CDR3 is CASSQVWDSSYEQYF. Here the CDR3 DNA reads TGCGCCAGCAGCCAAGTGTGGGACAGCTCCTACGAGCAGTACTTC.

The V and J genes are TRBV28 and TRBJ1-1; D ambiguous. This CDR3 contains 11 residues. The germline V and J ends were trimmed by 10 bases and 8 bases, with 14 bases remaining between them. Germline-derived CDR1 and CDR2 are MDHEN and SYDVKM. The chain's CDR3 is CATNEDEEAFF. The CDR3 nucleotides read TGTGCCACCAACGAGGATGAGGAAGCTTTCTTT.

This chain connects TRBV7-8 to TRBJ1-1; 8 bases are a match to TRBD1. V gave up 4 bases and J gave up 1 base; unmatched junction bases: 5. This CDR3 has 15 amino acids. Germline loops: CDR1 SGHVS, CDR2 FQNEAQ. Here the CDR3 reads CASSSRQGQNTEAFF. The CDR3 DNA is TGTGCCAGCAGCTCGCGACAGGGGCAGAACACTGAAGCTTTCTTT.

CDR3 DNA: TGTGCCAGCAGTTCCGTGGATACGCAGTATTTT. As protein: CASSSVDTQYF. The chain recombines TRBV4-2 with TRBJ2-3; D uncertain. The germline CDR1 and CDR2 sequences are LGHNA and YNFKEQ. The CDR3 extends over 11 amino acids. V lost 6 bases and J 6 bases, leaving 7 bases between the germline ends.

The chain couples TRBV7-9 to TRBJ2-3; D ambiguous. V lost 5 bases, J lost 2 bases, and 20 bases lay in between. Germline V CDR1 and CDR2: SEHNR, FQNEAQ (reference sequence). This CDR3 is 17 amino acids long. CDR3 DNA: TGTGCCAGCAGCCTACCGTCTGGCGGTCCTGACACAGATACGCAGTATTTT. As protein: CASSLPSGGPDTDTQYF.

V usage is TRBV5-1 and J usage is TRBJ2-1; D is ambiguous. This CDR3 spans 15 amino acids. CDR1 and CDR2 from the germline V gene are SGHRS and YFSETQ. V dropped 4 bases and J dropped 4 bases, with 15 bases sitting between them. The CDR3 sequence is CASSTQPGGYNEQFF. DNA for the CDR3: TGCGCCAGCAGCACGCAGCCGGGTGGATACAATGAGCAGTTCTTC.

The chain has TRBV5-1 and TRBJ1-5; the match to TRBD1 covers 9 bases. The CDR3 spans 15 residues. V was clipped by 0 bases and J by 5 bases; unmatched bases: 3. The germline CDR1 and CDR2 sequences are SGHRS and YFSETQ. In DNA form, the CDR3 reads TGCGCCAGCAGCTTGGATGGGACAGGGTATCAGCCCCAGCATTTT. Protein product: CASSLDGTGYQPQHF.

This sequence joins TRBV4-1 and TRBJ2-5; the D is unclear. With the DNA end fitting TRBJ2-7 better, the J assignment may be wrong. This CDR3 has 14 residues. Germline CDR1 MGHRA, CDR2 YSYEKL. The CDR3 region has the DNA TGCGCCAGCAGCCTGTACGACACACCTTACGAGCAGTACTTC. Translated: CASSLYDTPYEQYF.

CDR3 residues: CASSVRGTGNTIYF. CDR3 DNA: TGTGCCAGCAGTGTCAGGGGGACTGGAAACACCATATATTTT. The J gene is TRBJ1-3, the V gene TRBV27; TRBD1 matches at 7 bases. The length of the CDR3 is 14 residues. With 5 bases clipped from V and 2 bases from J, the junction kept 3 bases outside the gene matches. Per the germline V gene, CDR1 is MNHEY and CDR2 is SMNVEV (reference sequence).

The J gene is TRBJ2-3, the V gene TRBV6-1; 9 nucleotides line up with TRBD1. The CDR3 has 15 amino acids. V lost 6 bases to trimming and J lost 6 bases; unmatched junction nucleotides: 10. Looked up from germline, CDR1 is MNHNS and CDR2 is SASEGT. CDR3 DNA: TGTGCCAGCAGGCCCGACAGGGGGTCGCGTGATACGCAGTATTTT. It specifies CASRPDRGSRDTQYF.

The rearrangement uses TRBV2 and TRBJ2-7, with 7 bases lining up with TRBD2. The V gene's germline CDR1 is SNHLY and CDR2 FYNNEI. The CDR3 sequence is 15 residues long. J lost 3 bases, V lost 7 bases, and 12 bases had no gene match. The DNA for the CDR3 is TGTGCCAGCACCCCGAGCAGCGGGGCGTACTACGAGCAGTACTTC. The encoded protein is CASTPSSGAYYEQYF.

V usage is TRBV9 and J usage is TRBJ2-7; TRBD2 matches at 10 bases. The germline V gene encodes CDR1 SGDLS and CDR2 YYNGEE. The trim removed 1 base at V and 2 bases at J, leaving 0 bases unmatched. The CDR3 length is 14 residues. The CDR3 coding sequence is TGTGCCAGCAGCGTAACTAGCGGGACCTACGAGCAGTACTTC. As protein: CASSVTSGTYEQYF.

The V gene is TRBV7-8, the J gene TRBJ2-7; D is uncertain. V lost 2 bases and J 1 base, leaving 9 bases between the germline ends. This CDR3 region has 14 residues. CDR1 is SGHVS and CDR2 is FQNEAQ in the germline V gene. The CDR3: CASSLTAKSYEQYF. The CDR3 bases are TGTGCCAGCAGCTTAACTGCGAAGTCCTACGAGCAGTACTTC.

Regarding this clone: One junction end does not reproduce the germline sequence, and a read error may be involved. The chain combines TRBV7-7 with TRBJ2-1; D remains unclear. Germline V gives CDR1 SSHAT, CDR2 FNYEAQ (reference sequence). The CDR3 is made up of 13 amino acids. The CDR3 reads CASSLNAGNEQFF. CDR3 DNA: TGTGCTAGCAGCTTAAATGCCGGCAATGAGCAGTTCTTC.

The chain links TRBV5-6 to TRBJ2-2, with a weak D call TRBD2 (5 bases). The CDR3 covers 17 residues. CDR1 is SGHDT and CDR2 is YYEEEE in the germline V gene. V lost 4 bases, J lost 1 base, and 17 bases lay in between. In DNA form, the CDR3 reads TGTGCCAGCAGCCCTCCCGGCCCACGGGGGAACACCGGGGAGCTGTTTTTT. Protein: CASSPPGPRGNTGELFF.

This clone was counted once. The chain links TRBV19 to TRBJ2-3; 9 bases map to TRBD2. CDR1 is LNHDA, CDR2 SQIVND, per germline (reference sequence). With 6 bases clipped from V and 3 bases from J, the junction kept 7 bases outside the gene matches. The CDR3 contains 15 residues. The DNA for the CDR3 is TGTGCCAGTAGGGAGGGGCGGGGGGGGACAGATACGCAGTATTTT. Amino acids: CASREGRGGTDTQYF.

This chain connects TRBV25-1 to TRBJ2-7; TRBD2 aligns across 9 bases. From germline, CDR1 is MGHDK and CDR2 SYGVNS. This CDR3 contains 14 residues. V shed 6 bases, J shed 5 bases, and the junction held 8 bases outside the gene matches. The CDR3 loop reads CASRVSGREDEQYF. CDR3 sequence (DNA): TGTGCCAGCAGGGTTAGCGGGAGAGAGGACGAGCAGTACTTC.

This chain's CDR3 is CASRPTTGGNQPQHF. The CDR3 coding sequence is TGTGCCAGCAGACCAACGACAGGGGGCAATCAGCCCCAGCATTTT. The V gene is TRBV7-2, the J gene TRBJ1-5; TRBD1 matches 8 bases. The length of the CDR3 is 15 residues. The ends lost 6 bases at V and 2 bases at J; junction bases unmatched: 6. In germline, CDR1 is SGHTA, CDR2 FQGNSA.

In its sample, this clone was seen a few times. The rearrangement uses TRBV5-4 and TRBJ2-1; D is perhaps TRBD2 (6 bases). The length of the CDR3 is 16 residues. Trimming shortened V by 0 bases and J by 1 base, and 11 bases separated the two germline ends. The germline CDR1 and CDR2 sequences are SGHNT and YYREEE (reference sequence). The CDR3 DNA sequence: TGTGCCAGCAGCTTGGAACTAGCCCGGTCCTACAATGAGCAGTTCTTC. As protein: CASSLELARSYNEQFF.

The V and J genes are TRBV5-4 and TRBJ1-2; 7 nucleotides match TRBD1. V shed 4 bases, J shed 0 bases, and the junction held 9 bases outside the gene matches. The CDR3 runs 16 residues. CDR1 SGHNT and CDR2 YYREEE come from the germline V gene (reference sequence). The CDR3 is CASSLARGRANYGYTF. The CDR3 DNA reads as TGTGCCAGCAGCCTGGCGAGGGGGCGAGCTAACTATGGCTACACCTTC. The complete variable domain, with remaining parts taken from reference TRBV5-4 and TRBJ1-2, reads ETGVTQSPTHLIKTRGQQVTLRCSSQSGHNTVSWYQQALGQGPQFIFQYYREEENGRGNFPPRFSGLQFPNYSSELNVNALELDDSALYLCASSLARGRANYGYTFGSGTRLTVV.

This clone came up a few times. The rearrangement joins TRBV6-5 to TRBJ1-1; tentatively, D is TRBD1 (5 bases). This CDR3 spans 15 amino acids. V was clipped by 5 bases and J by 2 bases, with 15 bases between them. The germline CDR1 and CDR2 sequences are MNHEY and SVGAGI. The CDR3 region is CASSPYQGRNTEAFF. CDR3 DNA sequence: TGTGCCAGCAGTCCCTATCAGGGTCGCAACACTGAAGCTTTCTTT.

The J gene is TRBJ2-7, the V gene TRBV28, with D tentatively TRBD2 (5 bases). The germline V gene has CDR1 MDHEN and CDR2 SYDVKM. This CDR3 spans 13 amino acids. The V end was cut by 4 bases, the J end by 0 bases, with 7 bases between. The CDR3 nucleotides read TGTGCCAGCAGTTCAACTAGCTCCTACGAGCAGTACTTC. Residues: CASSSTSSYEQYF.

CDR3 coding DNA: TGTGCCAGCAGTTTCCCAGGGGGGCACACTGAAGCTTTCTTT. Amino acid sequence: CASSFPGGHTEAFF. This chain uses TRBV6-5 with TRBJ1-1, with 7 bases aligning to TRBD1. CDR1 MNHEY and CDR2 SVGAGI come from the germline V gene. The CDR3 sequence is 14 residues long. The ends lost 4 bases at V and 3 bases at J; junction bases unmatched: 5.

The chain joins TRBV9 to TRBJ2-1; 10 nucleotides align to TRBD2. The V segment lost 2 bases and the J segment 5 bases; nucleotides outside the gene matches: 4. CDR3 size: 15 residues. Germline CDR1 is SGDLS and CDR2 is YYNGEE. Written as DNA, the CDR3 is TGTGCCAGCAGCGTGATAGCGGGGGGAGACAATGAGCAGTTCTTC. This encodes CASSVIAGGDNEQFF.

The V and J genes are TRBV4-1 and TRBJ1-1, with unresolved D. The V end lost 3 bases, the J end lost 5 bases, and 16 bases lay between the germline ends. The CDR3 totals 15 residues. CDR1 is MGHRA and CDR2 is YSYEKL in the germline V gene. CDR3 residues: CASSQLTMARTEAFF. The CDR3 DNA sequence: TGCGCCAGCAGCCAGCTAACCATGGCTAGGACTGAAGCTTTCTTT.

This clone was seen only a few times. J is TRBJ1-2 and V is TRBV5-1; 7 bases align to TRBD1. J gave up 0 bases and V 3 bases, and 2 bases lay outside the gene matches. The CDR3 runs 14 residues. In germline, CDR1 is SGHRS, CDR2 YFSETQ. The CDR3 reads CASSWGQTNYGYTF. As DNA, the CDR3 is TGCGCCAGCAGCTGGGGACAGACTAACTATGGCTACACCTTC.